This record concerns one T cell receptor beta chain sequence. Its cognate antigen has yet to be identified. No base qualities exist here, and no much larger clone lies one base off it. Libraries were prepared through 5' RACE. For sequencing, an Illumina HiSeq 2500 was employed. A second PCR of about 7 to 12 cycles was performed with a sample-barcoded 5' primer and a J-beta primer mix. Each TCR beta cDNA molecule received a unique molecular identifier from a template-switch 5' adaptor carrying 12 random nucleotides. Each sample yielded at least 3 million CDR3-containing paired-end reads. The Mint cDNA synthesis kit, primed by a TRBC-specific oligonucleotide, was used to synthesize first-strand cDNA from all RNA. Following uracil-DNA glycosylase treatment, a first 18-cycle PCR with universal primers M1SS and BC2_uni_R was performed on all cDNA. Regarding the original processing steps: Each sample was normalized by randomly selecting 1 million high-quality reads, each carrying a distinct molecular identifier. Reads sharing molecular identifiers were discarded rather than binned into consensus sequences. MiTCR, run with a Q25 quality threshold and the strictest error-elimination algorithm, handled CDR3 identification, clonotype clustering and error correction. A nonparametric unseen species model with Euler transformation was used to estimate lower-bound total TCR beta diversity. The raw public reads went through TCRdb reprocessing: fastp at Q25, MiXCR clone calling, in-frame beta chains kept. Each record represents a unique CDR3 protein, reported with the most common genes and DNA among its rows. The V and J calls reflect TCRdb's pipeline rather than the authors' work. This sample is represented by around 780,000 distinct CDR3 sequences; roughly 56% of them were singletons. The ten largest clones represent approximately 24% of the sample.

The data stem from a study of blood T cells in healthy people across ages (dated by TCRdb to between 2014 and 2017). Background on the whole study: In model experiments, template switching captured about one uniquely barcoded TCR beta cDNA molecule for every two T cells. Age-related changes in TCR beta repertoire diversity were measured in the study by deep sequencing normalized with unique cDNA molecular identifiers. The donors were divided into four age groups: young (average around 16 years), middle-aged (roughly 40), aged (about 62) and long-lived (roughly 88). To avoid experimental bias, donors of different ages were distributed randomly across sequencing lanes. Using the same blood draw, the study looked at two additional independent replicas of 1 million unique cDNA reads for two donors, one aged 18 to 30 and the other aged 80 or older. Study-wide conclusions, independent of this receptor: As age increased, observed TCR beta diversity per million T cells dropped in a roughly linear way, and a significant reduction was already evident by age about 40. Since profiling was done on bulk unsorted PBMCs, naive and antigen-experienced compartments could not be conclusively compared. Estimates of total diversity from one million sequenced T cells were regarded as lower bounds and underestimates. Compared with the aged group, more naive CD4+ T cells, fewer expanded clones and increased TCR diversity were shown by the long-lived group, suggesting age selection. A strong correlation was found between observed TCR beta diversity and the percentage of naive T cells measured by flow cytometry. The CMV infection status of donors was not known, potentially confounding age-related changes in expanded clonotypes.

V lost 4 bases and J lost 1 base; the stretch between them is 13 bases long. From cysteine to phenylalanine, the CDR3 is 15 amino acids long. Here the CDR3 DNA is all that survives: 45 bases in frame from base 1. CDR1 and CDR2 are drawn from the germline V gene: SGDLS, YYNGEE. Systemically healthy Caucasian individuals from Russia, 39 in total and aged about 6 to 95 years, were included as donors. Roughly 11 milliliters of peripheral blood were drawn from each donor into EDTA-treated Vacutainer tubes. PBMCs were isolated by Ficoll-Paque density-gradient centrifugation, with at least 6 million obtained per sample. Total RNA was extracted from PBMCs with Trizol reagent, with at least 5 micrograms obtained per sample. The percentages of naive CD45RAhigh/CD27high T cells were determined by flow cytometry on a PBMC aliquot from every donor.

The receptor was isolated from a man aged 35-49 years in good health. What was sequenced was blood. The rearrangement joined TRBV9 to TRBJ2-3; D gene: possibly TRBD2, on 6 matching bases. Here the CDR3 is given as CASSTPGGGTDTQYF. Read as DNA, the sequence is TGTGCCAGCAGCACTCCCGGGGGAGGCACAGATACGCAGTATTTT.